The clone carrying this T cell receptor beta chain turned up a few times. In TCRdb, the PCR reads were re-called with MiXCR into one record per CDR3 protein. The sample lists fewer than 6,500 distinct CDR3 sequences, just over 14% occurring once. The record originates from a study of tumor-infiltrating lymphocytes in oesophageal squamous cell carcinoma. Germline V gene lookup returns CDR1 SGHRS and CDR2 YFSETQ. V trimming: 3 bases; J trimming: 5 bases; junction bases outside the gene matches: 4. This CDR3 is built from 14 residues. The sequencing input was esophageal tumor tissue. The clonotype comes from a male donor with esophageal squamous cell carcinoma. V gene TRBV5-1 combines with J gene TRBJ1-1; 10 bases align to TRBD1. The CDR3 loop is CASSSGQGTTEAFF. The CDR3 nucleotides are TGCGCCAGCAGCTCGGGACAGGGGACAACTGAAGCTTTCTTT.